This T cell receptor beta chain comes out of a study of post-analysis software for immune sequencing data. Study-level background: Relapsing-remitting, secondary progressive and progressive-relapsing courses of multiple sclerosis were included. Study findings and constraints: TRBV segments more frequent in patients than in controls numbered about five and included TRBV5-6, TRBV5-1 and TRBV20-1. Batch-mates among the samples co-clustered strongly by F measure.

V was shortened by 3 bases and J by 6 bases, with 9 bases between the two germline ends. The CDR3 sequence is 13 residues long. Remarks on this clonotype: The antigen is unknown.

The library was made from cDNA and included unique molecular identifiers. TCRdb re-called the PCR reads with MiXCR, one entry per CDR3 protein. This sample yields about 620,000 distinct CDR3 sequences, of which roughly 46% are seen a single time; more than 1.5% belongs to the top ten. V usage is TRBV12-3 or TRBV12-4 and J usage is TRBJ2-1; no definite D call. The sequence derives from a girl aged 5-17 years with multiple sclerosis. Sequencing used blood. CDR3 sequence: CASSLRGLNEQFF. CDR3 bases: TGTGCCAGCAGTTTGAGAGGCCTCAATGAGCAGTTCTTC.